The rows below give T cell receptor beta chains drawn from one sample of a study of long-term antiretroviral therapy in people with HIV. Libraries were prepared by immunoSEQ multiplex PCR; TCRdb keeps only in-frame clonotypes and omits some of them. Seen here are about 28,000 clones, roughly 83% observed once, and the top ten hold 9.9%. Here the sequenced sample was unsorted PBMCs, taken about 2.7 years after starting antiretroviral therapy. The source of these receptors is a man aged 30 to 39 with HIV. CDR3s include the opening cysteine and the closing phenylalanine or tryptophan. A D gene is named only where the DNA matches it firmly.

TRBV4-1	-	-	CASSQALGGYEQYF
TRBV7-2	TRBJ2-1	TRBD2	CASSGSGGVYNEQFF
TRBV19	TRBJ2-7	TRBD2	CASSLSGGYEQYF
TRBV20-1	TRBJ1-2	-	CSARVAGRYTF
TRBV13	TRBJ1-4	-	CASTLQGGRLFF
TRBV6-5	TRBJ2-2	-	CASSYSPTANTGELFF
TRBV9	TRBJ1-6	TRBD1	CASSADRAQISPLHF
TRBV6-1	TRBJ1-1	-	CASSEPGSTEAFF
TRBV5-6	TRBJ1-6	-	CASSRRQTRNSPLHF
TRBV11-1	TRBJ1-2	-	CASSFKGTGYGYTF
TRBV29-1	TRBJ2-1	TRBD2	CSVEKGSSGGNEQFF
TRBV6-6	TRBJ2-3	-	CASSYSKGWDTQYF
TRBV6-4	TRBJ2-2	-	CASSETNTGELFF
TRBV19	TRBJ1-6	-	CASSIQAELSKNSPLHF
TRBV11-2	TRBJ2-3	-	CASSLEFSDTQYF
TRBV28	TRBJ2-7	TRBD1	CASRKPGQPLSYEQYF
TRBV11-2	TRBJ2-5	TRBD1	CASSPRTGWETQYF
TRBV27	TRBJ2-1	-	CASSSKSSYNEQFF